The 7 T cell receptor beta chains below come from one sample, sequenced in a study of blood T cell repertoires in COVID-19. Only in-frame clones appear in the TCRdb table, and some are missing; sequencing was by immunoSEQ multiplex PCR. The table lists about 260,000 clones, more than 85% of them singletons. Material for sequencing was peripheral blood. These receptors all come from a man aged 18 to 29 with active or convalescent COVID-19.

This chain links TRBV11-2 with TRBJ1-5; D call uncertain. CDR3 length equals 12 residues. Germline CDR1 reads SGHAT; CDR2 reads FQNNGV. V shed 5 bases and J shed 9 bases, with 11 bases lying between them. CDR3 in amino acids: CASSPTPGPQHF. In nucleotides, the CDR3 is TGTGCCAGCAGCCCGACCCCGGGGCCCCAGCATTTT.

The chain has TRBV19 and TRBJ2-3; D might be TRBD2 (6 bases). This CDR3 region has 17 residues. Germline-derived CDR1 and CDR2 are LNHDA and SQIVND (reference sequence). V was shortened by 4 bases and J by 5 bases, with 22 bases between the two germline ends. In nucleotides, the CDR3 is TGTGCCAGTAGTACTCTCTTCCGGGGGAGCGACGGAGATACGCAGTATTTT. Protein: CASSTLFRGSDGDTQYF.

CDR3 loop: CASSEGANEKLFF. CDR3 sequence (DNA): TGCGCCAGCAGTGAAGGGGCTAATGAAAAACTGTTTTTT. This chain uses TRBV10-2 with TRBJ1-4; possibly TRBD1 for D (5 bases). CDR3 length equals 13 residues. Looked up from germline, CDR1 is WSHSY and CDR2 is SAAADI. With 3 bases removed from V and 3 bases from J, the gap between germline ends came to 5 bases.

The V call is TRBV2, the J call TRBJ2-2; D may be TRBD1 (6 bases). In germline, CDR1 is SNHLY, CDR2 FYNNEI. This CDR3 comprises 13 residues. V was pared by 8 bases and J by 0 bases, with 7 bases between. The CDR3: CASGTTNTGELFF. The CDR3 region has the DNA TGTGCCAGCGGGACAACGAACACCGGGGAGCTGTTTTTT.

The chain joins TRBV5-1 to TRBJ1-2; D perhaps matches TRBD1 (6 bases). Per germline, CDR1 SGHRS and CDR2 YFSETQ. Trimming took 4 bases from V and 6 from J, leaving 16 bases between them. The CDR3 consists of 14 residues. The CDR3: CASSPTGTWDGYTF. CDR3 nucleotide sequence: TGCGCCAGCAGCCCCACCGGGACATGGGATGGCTACACCTTC. The full variable domain, rest sourced from reference TRBV5-1 and TRBJ1-2, is KAGVTQTPRYLIKTRGQQVTLSCSPISGHRSVSWYQQTPGQGLQFLFEYFSETQRNKGNFPGRFSGRQFSNSRSEMNVSTLELGDSALYLCASSPTGTWDGYTFGSGTRLTVV.

V and J are TRBV7-2 and TRBJ1-4, with D tentatively TRBD1 (5 bases). CDR1 SGHTA and CDR2 FQGNSA come from the germline V gene. V gave up 5 bases and J gave up 8 bases, with 18 bases separating them. The CDR3 covers 15 residues. The CDR3 is CASSVAQSGAEKLFF. DNA of the CDR3: TGTGCCAGCAGCGTTGCACAGTCTGGGGCGGAAAAACTGTTTTTT.

Only a few counts were recorded for this clone. This chain uses TRBV19 with TRBJ2-2; maybe TRBD1 (7 bases). Germline V gives CDR1 LNHDA, CDR2 SQIVND (reference sequence). This CDR3 region has 16 residues. Trimming shortened V by 1 base and J by 6 bases, and 15 bases separated the two germline ends. Here the CDR3 reads CASSIGRRGRPGELFF. The CDR3 region has the DNA TGTGCCAGTAGTATAGGGAGGAGGGGGCGCCCCGGGGAGCTGTTTTTT.